Shown below are 3 T cell receptor beta chains from a single sample sequenced in a study of blood T cells in healthy people across ages. It was with a sample-barcoded 5' primer and a J-beta primer mix that a second PCR of roughly 7 to 11 cycles was run. From the 5' RACE reads, TCRdb called clonotypes with MiXCR, one entry per CDR3 protein. The data show under 2,000,000 distinct CDR3 sequences, with less than 50% seen just once and approximately 2% held by the top ten. Sequencing used blood. The receptors come from a middle-aged woman in good health.

The genes are TRBV20-1 and TRBJ1-2, with 8 bases aligning to TRBD1. V was clipped by 1 base and J by 10 bases; unmatched bases: 14. The CDR3 spans 15 residues. Germline CDR1 reads DFQATT; CDR2 reads SNEGSKA (reference sequence). The CDR3, as DNA: TGCAGTGCTAGAGCCCAGAGGACAGGGAAAGGGGACTACACCTTC. Its protein is CSARAQRTGKGDYTF.

This clonotype was observed a handful of times. The chain is built from TRBV4-2 and TRBJ2-1; 11 nucleotides match TRBD2. V lost 3 bases, J lost 7 bases, and 8 bases stayed unmatched. CDR1 is LGHNA and CDR2 is YNFKEQ in the germline V gene. The CDR3 is 16 residues long. The CDR3 sequence: CASSQATTSGENEQFF. CDR3 DNA sequence: TGTGCCAGCAGCCAGGCCACGACTAGCGGGGAGAATGAGCAGTTCTTC.

The chain employs TRBV5-1 and TRBJ2-1, with TRBD1 as a possible D gene (6 bases). The CDR3 sequence is 15 residues long. Germline V lookup: CDR1 SGHRS, CDR2 YFSETQ. Trimming removed 5 bases from V and 1 base from J, with 13 bases in between. The chain's CDR3 is CASSLQGWSYNEQFF. The CDR3 region has the DNA TGCGCCAGCAGTCTACAGGGTTGGTCCTACAATGAGCAGTTCTTC. Full variable domain (rest looked up from reference TRBV5-1 and TRBJ2-1): KAGVTQTPRYLIKTRGQQVTLSCSPISGHRSVSWYQQTPGQGLQFLFEYFSETQRNKGNFPGRFSGRQFSNSRSEMNVSTLELGDSALYLCASSLQGWSYNEQFFGPGTRLTVL.